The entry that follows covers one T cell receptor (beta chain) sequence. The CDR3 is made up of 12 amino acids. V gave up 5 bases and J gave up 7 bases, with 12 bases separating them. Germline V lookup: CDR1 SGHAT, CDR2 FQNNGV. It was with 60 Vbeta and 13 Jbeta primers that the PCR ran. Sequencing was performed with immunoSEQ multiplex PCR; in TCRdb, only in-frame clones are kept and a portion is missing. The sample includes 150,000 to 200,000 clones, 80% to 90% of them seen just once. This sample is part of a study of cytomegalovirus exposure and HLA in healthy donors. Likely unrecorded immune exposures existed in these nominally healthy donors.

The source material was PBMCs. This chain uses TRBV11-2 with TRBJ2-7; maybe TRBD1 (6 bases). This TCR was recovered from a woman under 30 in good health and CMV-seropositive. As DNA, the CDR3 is TGTGCCAGCAGCCTACAGGGTGGGGAGCAGTACTTC. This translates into CASSLQGGEQYF. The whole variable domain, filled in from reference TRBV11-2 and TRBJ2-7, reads EAGVAQSPRYKIIEKRQSVAFWCNPISGHATLYWYQQILGQGPKLLIQFQNNGVVDDSQLPKDRFSAERLKGVDSTLKIQPAKLEDSAVYLCASSLQGGEQYFGPGTRLTVT.